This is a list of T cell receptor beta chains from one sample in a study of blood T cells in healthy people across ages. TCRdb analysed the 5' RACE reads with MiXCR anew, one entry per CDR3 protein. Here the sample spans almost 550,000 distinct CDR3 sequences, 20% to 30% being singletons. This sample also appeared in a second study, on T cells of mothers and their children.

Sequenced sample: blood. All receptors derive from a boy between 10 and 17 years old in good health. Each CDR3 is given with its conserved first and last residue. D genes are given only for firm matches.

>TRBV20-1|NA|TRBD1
CSARDPIGQGVEQYF
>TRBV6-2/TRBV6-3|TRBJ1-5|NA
CASSYAGSDQPQHF
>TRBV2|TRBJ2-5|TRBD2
CASMLLVSGRTRSEYF
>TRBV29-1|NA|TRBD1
CSAGQGNFNEQFF
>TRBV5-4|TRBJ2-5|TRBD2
CASSSWASGQETQYF
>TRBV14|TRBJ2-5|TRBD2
CASSPPGSGVSHTQYF
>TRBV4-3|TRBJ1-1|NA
CAGSQDWTEGTEAFF
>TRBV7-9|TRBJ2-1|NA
CASSFAPTEQFF
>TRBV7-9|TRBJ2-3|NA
CASSAFDYPTDTQYF
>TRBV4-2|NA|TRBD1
CASSQDSTGEPYEQYF
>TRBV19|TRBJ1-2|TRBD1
CASSITRDRVSGYTF
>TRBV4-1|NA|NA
CASSQALMGGAEQFF
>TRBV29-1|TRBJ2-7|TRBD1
CSVEGPGTGASYEQYF
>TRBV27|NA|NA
CASSGVGPQGQFF
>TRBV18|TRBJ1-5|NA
CASSTASNQPQHF
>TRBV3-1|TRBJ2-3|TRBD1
CASSYLRDSSTDTQYF
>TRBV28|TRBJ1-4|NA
CASSLDPGSFEKLFF
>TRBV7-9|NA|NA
CASSFRTDQETQYF
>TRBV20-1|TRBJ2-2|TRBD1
CSAAHDRGVGELFF
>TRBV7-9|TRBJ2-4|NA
CASSLGPFSSGAKNIQYF
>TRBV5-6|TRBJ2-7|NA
CASSLLMAHSYEQYF
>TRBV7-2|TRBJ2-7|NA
CASSPDSDSGLTYEQYF
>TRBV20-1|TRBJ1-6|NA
CSARDSFQGSSPLHF
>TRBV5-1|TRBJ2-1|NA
CASSLEPTSYNEQFF
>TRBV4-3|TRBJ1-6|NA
CASSQELQSPLHF
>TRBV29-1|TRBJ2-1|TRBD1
CSVESFGTGGNYNEQFF
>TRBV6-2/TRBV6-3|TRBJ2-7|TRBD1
CASSPRTGSAAYEQYF
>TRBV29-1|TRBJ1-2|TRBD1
CSVHRGPIYGYTF
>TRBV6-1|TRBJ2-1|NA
CASSEGPYNEQFF
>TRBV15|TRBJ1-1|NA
CATSKDPSGDTEAFF
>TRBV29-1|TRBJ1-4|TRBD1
CSVRTGGRANEKLFF
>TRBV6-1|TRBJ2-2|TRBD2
CASSPGLAQNTGELFF
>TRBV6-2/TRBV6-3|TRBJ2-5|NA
CASSSGVTQYF
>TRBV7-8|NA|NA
CASSLETGSSYEQYF
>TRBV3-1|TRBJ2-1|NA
CASRSGVGYNEQFF
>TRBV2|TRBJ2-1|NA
CASSDDGAFYNEQFF
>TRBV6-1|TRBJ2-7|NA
CASSVLQGYEQYF
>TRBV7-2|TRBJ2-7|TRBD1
CASSLVGQGVGGEQYF
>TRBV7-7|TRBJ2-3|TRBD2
CASSLDKPSGTQDTQYF
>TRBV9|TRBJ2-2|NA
CASSFATTGELFF
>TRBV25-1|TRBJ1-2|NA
CASSTEGPGGPNYGYTF
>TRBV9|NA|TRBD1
CASSPSGQGNEQYF
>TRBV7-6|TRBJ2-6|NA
CASQPYRRSGANLLTF
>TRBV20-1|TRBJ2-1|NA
CSASGPTLDSPRNEQFF
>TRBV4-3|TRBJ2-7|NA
CASSPRRGGEQYF
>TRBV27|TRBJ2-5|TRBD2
CASRKMTSGKGGEKFF
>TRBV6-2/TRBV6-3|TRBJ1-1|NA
CATTAMGAVGEAFF
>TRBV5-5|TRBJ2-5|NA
CASSFGPNQETQYF
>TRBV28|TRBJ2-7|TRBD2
CASSLWVAGGLNEQYF
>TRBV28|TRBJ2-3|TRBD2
CASSLLAVADTQYF
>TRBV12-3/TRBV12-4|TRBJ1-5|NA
CASSPSGRGLNSNQPQHF
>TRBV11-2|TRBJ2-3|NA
CASSTDGVYTDTQYF